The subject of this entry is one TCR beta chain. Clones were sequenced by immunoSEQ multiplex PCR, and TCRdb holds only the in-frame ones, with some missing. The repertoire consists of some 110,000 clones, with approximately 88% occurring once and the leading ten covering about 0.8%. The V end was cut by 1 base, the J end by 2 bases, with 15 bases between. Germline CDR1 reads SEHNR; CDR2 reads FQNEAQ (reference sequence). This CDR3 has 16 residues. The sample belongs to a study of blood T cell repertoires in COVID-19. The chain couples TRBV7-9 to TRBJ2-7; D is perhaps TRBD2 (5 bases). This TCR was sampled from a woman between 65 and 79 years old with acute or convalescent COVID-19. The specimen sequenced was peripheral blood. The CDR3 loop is CASSLVLRVGAYEQYF. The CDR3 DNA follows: TGTGCCAGCAGCTTAGTGCTGAGGGTTGGGGCCTACGAGCAGTACTTC.